The rows below give T cell receptor beta chains drawn from one sample of a study of blood T cells in healthy people across ages. TCRdb recomputed calls from the 5' RACE reads with MiXCR, one row per CDR3 protein. Of around 1,500,000 distinct CDR3 sequences in the sample, roughly 30% were seen once. The sample comprised blood. These receptors came from a young woman in good health. CDR3s include the opening cysteine and the closing phenylalanine or tryptophan. Fields, in order: clone size, J gene, V gene, D gene, CDR3 protein, CDR3 DNA. A D gene is named only where the DNA matches it firmly. Size is omitted from some rows. Given values are once, few, many or a class for expanded clones.

>few|TRBJ2-1|TRBV7-2|NA
CASSLGGPQKGEQFF
TGTGCCAGCAGCTTAGGGGGACCCCAGAAGGGTGAGCAGTTCTTC
>NA|TRBJ2-3|TRBV12-3/TRBV12-4|TRBD2
CASSLSSGGKSSTDTQYF
TGTGCCAGCAGTTTGTCTAGCGGGGGAAAATCTAGCACAGATACGCAGTATTTT
>few|TRBJ2-2|TRBV5-1|NA
CASREGTNTGELFF
TGCGCCAGCAGGGAGGGGACGAACACCGGGGAGCTGTTTTTT
>NA|TRBJ2-1|TRBV4-3|TRBD2
CASSQDWGGRADEQFF
TGCGCCAGCAGCCAAGACTGGGGCGGGAGGGCCGATGAGCAGTTCTTC
>few|TRBJ1-4|TRBV9|NA
CASSGGTDEKLFF
TGTGCCAGCTCCGGAGGGACGGATGAAAAACTGTTTTTT
>few|TRBJ2-1|TRBV20-1|TRBD2
CSARVAGVETQFF
TGCAGTGCTAGAGTAGCGGGAGTTGAGACCCAGTTCTTC
>few|TRBJ1-2|TRBV29-1|TRBD1
CSVLPGQGLLRGCTF
TGCAGCGTTCTACCGGGACAGGGACTGTTGAGAGGCTGCACCTTC
>many|TRBJ2-7|TRBV5-5|TRBD1
CASSRGSYEQYF
TGTGCCAGCTCCAGGGGGAGCTACGAGCAGTACTTC
>few|TRBJ2-5|TRBV9|NA
CASSVDTVQETQYF
TGTGCCAGCAGCGTAGATACAGTTCAAGAGACCCAGTACTTC
>many|TRBJ2-7|TRBV6-1|TRBD1
CASSAEVGQKQYF
TGTGCCAGCAGTGCGGAAGTGGGACAGAAGCAGTACTTC
>few|TRBJ1-1|TRBV6-2/TRBV6-3|NA
CASSYGEPEAFF
TGTGCCAGCAGTTACGGGGAACCTGAAGCTTTCTTT
>NA|TRBJ1-6|TRBV15|NA
CATSRVLGWSLHF
TGTGCCACCAGCAGAGTCCTCGGTTGGTCCCTCCACTTT
>NA|TRBJ2-1|TRBV7-7|TRBD2
CASSLAFASGNNEQFF
TGTGCCAGCAGCTTAGCGTTCGCTAGCGGGAACAATGAGCAGTTCTTC
>NA|TRBJ2-3|TRBV10-3|NA
CAISDRLGMQYF
TGTGCCATCAGTGATCGACTAGGGATGCAGTATTTT
>few|TRBJ2-5|TRBV4-1|NA
CASSPGLRGARETQYF
TGCGCCAGCAGCCCAGGCCTGAGGGGGGCCAGGGAGACCCAGTACTTC
>NA|TRBJ2-5|TRBV7-9|TRBD1
CASSILRDRGGETQYF
TGTGCCAGCAGCATCCTCCGGGACAGGGGAGGAGAGACCCAGTACTTC
>many|TRBJ2-7|TRBV7-9|TRBD1
CASSPPGQGYEQYF
TGTGCCAGCAGCCCTCCGGGACAGGGCTACGAGCAGTACTTC
>NA|TRBJ2-7|TRBV27|TRBD1
CASSFSDRAHEQYF
TGTGCCAGCAGTTTCTCGGACAGGGCCCACGAGCAGTACTTC
>NA|TRBJ1-1|TRBV12-3/TRBV12-4|NA
CASSRGSGLTEAFF
TGTGCCAGCAGTAGAGGGTCAGGGCTTACCGAAGCTTTCTTT
>NA|TRBJ2-1|TRBV29-1|NA
CSVTRTTAVNEQFF
TGCAGCGTTACAAGGACAACAGCAGTGAATGAGCAGTTCTTC
>NA|TRBJ1-1|TRBV6-5|NA
CASSPSGTSAFF
TGTGCCAGCAGCCCCTCCGGGACATCGGCTTTCTTT
>few|TRBJ2-5|TRBV7-7|TRBD2
CASSPLTSGETQYF
TGTGCCAGCAGCCCCCTGACTAGCGGAGAGACCCAGTACTTC
>many|TRBJ2-3|TRBV29-1|NA
CSVEGSLPGTDTQYF
TGCAGCGTTGAAGGGTCCCTCCCAGGCACAGATACGCAGTATTTT
>NA|TRBJ2-5|TRBV7-2|TRBD1
CASSPGDRGMRETQYF
TGTGCCAGCAGCCCTGGGGACAGGGGTATGCGAGAGACCCAGTACTTC
>NA|TRBJ2-3|TRBV20-1|NA
CSARAEDGDTQYF
TGCAGTGCTAGAGCGGAAGATGGAGATACGCAGTATTTT
>NA|TRBJ2-7|TRBV7-6|TRBD1
CATGRDRGHEQYF
TGTGCCACAGGCCGGGACAGGGGCCACGAGCAGTACTTC
>few|TRBJ2-1|TRBV5-5|NA
CASSAVGRVLYNEQFF
TGTGCCAGCAGCGCGGTGGGCAGGGTGCTATACAATGAGCAGTTCTTC
>few|TRBJ1-6|TRBV12-3/TRBV12-4|NA
CASSLSGLSNSPLHF
TGTGCCAGCAGTTTGTCAGGGTTGAGTAATTCACCCCTCCACTTT
>few|TRBJ1-2|TRBV14|NA
CASSYRAWGYTF
TGTGCCAGCAGCTACAGGGCGTGGGGCTACACCTTC
>many|TRBJ2-7|TRBV20-1|NA
CSARGGPANPHYEQYF
TGCAGTGCTAGAGGGGGCCCTGCGAATCCTCACTACGAGCAGTACTTC
>NA|TRBJ2-5|TRBV12-5|TRBD2
CASGFPEAAAGGPETQYF
TGTGCTAGTGGATTCCCCGAGGCGGCTGCGGGGGGTCCAGAGACCCAGTACTTC
>NA|TRBJ2-7|TRBV12-3/TRBV12-4|NA
CASSGGRPVAYEQYF
TGTGCCAGCAGTGGGGGTCGCCCGGTGGCCTACGAGCAGTACTTC